A selection of T cell receptor beta chains follows, all from one sample in a study of molecular identifiers for immune sequencing clone quantification. In TCRdb, the PCR reads were re-called with MiXCR into one record per CDR3 protein. The sample lists more than 85,000 distinct CDR3 sequences, 36% occurring once. Sequenced sample: naive CD8+ T cells from blood, with Jurkat cell RNA spiked in. The receptor set was obtained from a human donor in good health. Some libraries in this study had Jurkat cell RNA spiked in. Each CDR3 is given with its conserved first and last residue. A D gene is named only where the DNA matches it firmly. Part of the rows lack a size; the others show once, few, many or a class for expanded clones.

>TRBJ2-4|NA|many|TRBV7-9
CASSLGSASKNIQYF
TGTGCCAGCAGCTTAGGATCCGCCAGTAAAAACATTCAGTACTTC
>TRBJ2-3|NA|many|TRBV27
CASSASDPDTQYF
TGTGCCAGCAGTGCATCAGACCCAGATACGCAGTATTTT
>TRBJ2-7|NA|NA|TRBV27
CASSLSGGTEQYF
TGTGCCAGCAGTTTATCCGGGGGAACCGAGCAGTACTTC
>TRBJ1-1|NA|many|TRBV5-1
CASSLAFRPHGDEAFF
TGCGCCAGCAGCTTGGCCTTTAGGCCACATGGAGACGAAGCTTTCTTT
>TRBJ2-7|TRBD2|NA|TRBV5-6
CASSLGSGLAGVEQYF
TGTGCCAGCAGCTTGGGTAGCGGACTAGCGGGAGTCGAGCAGTACTTC
>TRBJ2-3|NA|NA|TRBV6-1
CASRNRAGTDTQYF
TGTGCCAGCAGAAATCGGGCTGGCACAGATACGCAGTATTTT
>TRBJ2-3|TRBD2|few|TRBV27
CASGKRERTDTQYF
TGTGCCAGCGGAAAGCGGGAGCGCACAGATACGCAGTATTTT
>TRBJ2-1|NA|NA|TRBV12-3/TRBV12-4
CDCSLATNNEQIF
TGTGACTGCAGTTTAGCGACCAACAATGAGCAGATCTTC
>TRBJ2-5|TRBD1|many|TRBV6-5
CASSLLPDRDQETQYF
TGTGCCAGCAGTTTGTTACCCGACAGGGACCAAGAGACCCAGTACTTC
>TRBJ1-5|NA|NA|TRBV2
CASSDLGGRRNQPQHF
TGTGCCAGCAGTGATTTGGGGGGACGGAGAAATCAGCCCCAGCATTTT
>TRBJ1-4|NA|NA|TRBV20-1
CSAPNFDSPTNEKLFF
TGCAGTGCCCCTAATTTTGACTCTCCAACTAATGAAAAACTGTTTTTT
>TRBJ2-3|TRBD1|NA|TRBV11-2
CASSRTGDTQYF
TGTGCCAGCAGCCGGACAGGAGATACGCAGTATTTT
>TRBJ2-7|NA|NA|TRBV5-3
CTSSLRDSKREQYF
TGTACCAGCAGCTTAAGAGATTCCAAGCGCGAGCAGTACTTC
>TRBJ2-3|NA|few|TRBV6-2/TRBV6-3
CASSRSLPGTDTQYF
TGTGCCAGCAGCCGGAGCCTCCCGGGGACAGATACGCAGTATTTT
>TRBJ2-7|NA|many|TRBV2
CASSDASYEQYF
TGTGCCAGCAGTGATGCCTCCTACGAGCAGTACTTC
>TRBJ2-2|NA|NA|TRBV5-1
CASSLNLNPGELFF
TGCGCCAGCAGCTTGAACCTGAACCCCGGGGAGCTGTTTTTT
>TRBJ2-1|NA|NA|TRBV29-1
CSVVLANNEQFF
TGCAGCGTTGTTTTAGCCAACAATGAGCAGTTCTTC
>TRBJ2-3|NA|NA|TRBV27
CASSFGGASTQYF
TGTGCCAGCAGTTTTGGTGGAGCGTCTACGCAGTATTTT
>TRBJ2-7|NA|NA|TRBV5-6
CARSLPGSMPYERYF
TGTGCCAGGAGCTTACCAGGTAGTATGCCCTACGAGCGGTACTTC
>TRBJ2-1|NA|few|TRBV7-9
CASSLVPGYLGDNEQFF
TGTGCCAGCAGCTTAGTACCCGGCTACCTTGGAGACAATGAGCAGTTCTTC
>TRBJ2-1|NA|NA|TRBV7-3
CASSSIEGEGASYNEQFF
TGTGCCAGCAGCTCCATCGAGGGAGAAGGGGCCTCCTACAATGAGCAGTTCTTC
>TRBJ2-7|NA|NA|TRBV20-1
CSVDRDVSYEQYF
TGCAGCGTGGACCGTGACGTTTCCTACGAGCAGTACTTC
>TRBJ1-2|NA|few|TRBV4-2
CASSQDRRGADGYTF
TGTGCCAGCAGCCAAGATAGACGGGGGGCTGATGGCTACACCTTC
>TRBJ2-3|TRBD2|few|TRBV29-1
CSARPLGLAGVGADTQYF
TGCAGCGCCCGCCCCCTGGGACTAGCGGGAGTGGGGGCAGATACGCAGTATTTT
>TRBJ2-1|NA|NA|TRBV6-6
CASSDGDNELFF
TGTGCCAGCAGTGACGGGGATAATGAGCTGTTCTTC
>TRBJ1-1|TRBD1|few|TRBV11-2
CASSTRRDRGNTEAFF
TGTGCCAGCAGCACGCGCCGGGACAGGGGGAACACTGAAGCTTTCTTT
>TRBJ2-7|NA|few|TRBV4-2
CASSQEGYEQYF
TGTGCCAGCAGCCAAGAAGGATACGAGCAGTACTTC
>TRBJ2-5|NA|NA|TRBV5-8
CASSVQLNQETRYF
TGTGCCAGCAGCGTGCAGTTAAATCAAGAGACCCGGTACTTC
>TRBJ2-4|TRBD1|NA|TRBV6-2/TRBV6-3
CASSYSGTVDIQYF
TGTGCCAGCAGTTATTCCGGGACAGTCGACATTCAGTACTTC
>TRBJ2-5|TRBD1|few|TRBV7-6
CASTTVGTEETQYF
TGTGCCAGCACCACAGTAGGGACAGAAGAGACCCAGTACTTC
>TRBJ2-3|TRBD2|NA|TRBV6-2/TRBV6-3
CASSLIPGTSFLDTQYF
TGTGCCAGCAGTCTTATTCCCGGGACTAGCTTCTTAGATACGCAGTATTTT
>TRBJ2-2|NA|NA|TRBV9
CASSPVHGTGELFF
TGTGCCAGCAGCCCCGTACACGGGACCGGGGAGCTGTTTTTT
>TRBJ2-5|NA|NA|TRBV14
CASSQEYLSPGFITKETQYF
TGTGCCAGCAGCCAAGAGTATTTGTCTCCGGGGTTCATTACGAAAGAGACCCAGTACTTC
>TRBJ2-3|NA|NA|TRBV10-3
CAISERSTDTQYF
TGTGCCATCAGTGAACGAAGCACAGATACGCAGTATTTT
>TRBJ2-7|NA|NA|TRBV28
CASTLDRRDYEQYF
TGTGCCAGCACCTTGGACAGGAGGGACTACGAGCAGTACTTC
>TRBJ2-7|TRBD2|NA|TRBV27
CASREAGFGYEQYF
TGTGCCAGCAGAGAAGCGGGATTTGGGTACGAGCAGTACTTC
>TRBJ1-2|NA|NA|TRBV21-1
CASSKQREGHRMDYGYTF
TGTGCCAGCAGCAAACAAAGAGAAGGACACCGGATGGACTATGGCTACACCTTC
>TRBJ2-1|NA|NA|TRBV7-9
CASRDGIRSHNEQFF
TGTGCCAGCAGGGACGGTATCAGGTCCCACAATGAGCAGTTCTTC
>TRBJ1-1|TRBD1|many|TRBV9
CASSEEQGVRTEAFF
TGTGCCAGCAGCGAGGAACAGGGGGTCCGCACTGAAGCTTTCTTT
>TRBJ2-4|NA|few|TRBV7-9
CASSEISIQYF
TGTGCCAGCAGCGAAATAAGCATTCAGTACTTC
>TRBJ2-3|TRBD2|NA|TRBV9
CASGDREGTTDTQYF
TGTGCCAGCGGAGATCGGGAGGGGACCACAGATACGCAGTATTTT
>TRBJ2-5|NA|NA|TRBV7-9
CASSEPQGFQETQYF
TGTGCCAGCAGCGAACCCCAGGGGTTCCAAGAGACCCAGTACTTC
>TRBJ2-1|NA|NA|TRBV20-1
CSLPSPHEQFF
TGCAGCCTACCCTCCCCCCATGAGCAGTTCTTC
>TRBJ2-7|TRBD2|few|TRBV9
CASSDGTSGMGDEQYF
TGTGCCAGCAGCGATGGGACTAGCGGGATGGGCGACGAGCAGTACTTC
>TRBJ2-2|NA|NA|TRBV11-2
CASSPPGLDNTGELFF
TGTGCCAGCAGCCCCCCGGGATTGGACAACACCGGGGAGCTGTTTTTT
>TRBJ2-2|TRBD1|few|TRBV28
CASSTPYLTGIDTGELFF
TGTGCCAGCAGCACCCCCTACCTGACAGGGATAGACACCGGGGAGCTGTTTTTT
>TRBJ1-2|NA|few|TRBV12-3/TRBV12-4
CASSFPGSYGYTF
TGTGCCAGCAGTTTCCCAGGGAGCTATGGCTACACCTTC
>TRBJ2-5|TRBD1|many|TRBV6-5
CASSYSGTEETQYF
TGTGCCAGCAGTTACTCTGGGACAGAAGAGACCCAGTACTTC
>TRBJ1-5|TRBD1|NA|TRBV4-3
CASSPTSGGGEPQHF
TGCGCCAGCAGCCCTACCTCAGGGGGGGGGGAGCCCCAGCATTTT
>TRBJ2-1|NA|NA|TRBV28
CASSSYRVSSYNEQFF
TGTGCCAGCAGTTCTTACAGGGTTAGCTCCTACAATGAGCAGTTCTTC
>TRBJ2-1|NA|NA|TRBV7-6
CASSLSHNEQFF
TGTGCCAGCAGCTTATCCCACAATGAGCAGTTCTTC
>TRBJ2-2|NA|NA|TRBV29-1
CSGGDSGELYF
TGCAGCGGTGGAGACTCCGGGGAGCTGTATTTT
>TRBJ2-7|NA|many|TRBV28
CASTEATGYEQYF
TGTGCCAGCACTGAGGCAACGGGCTACGAGCAGTACTTC
>TRBJ2-2|NA|NA|TRBV5-6
CASSFGGGNTGELFF
TGTGCCAGCAGCTTTGGCGGAGGGAACACCGGGGAGCTGTTTTTT
>TRBJ2-7|NA|many|TRBV19
CASSIGGGASYEQYF
TGTGCCAGTAGTATAGGCGGGGGCGCCTCCTACGAGCAGTACTTC
>TRBJ2-1|TRBD2|NA|TRBV20-1
CSARPLAGGPNEQFF
TGCAGTGCTAGACCTCTAGCGGGAGGGCCGAATGAGCAGTTCTTC
>TRBJ1-5|NA|few|TRBV27
CASSFWGQPQHF
TGTGCCAGCAGTTTTTGGGGGCAGCCCCAGCATTTT
>TRBJ2-7|TRBD1|few|TRBV27
CASSPETGFLFAEQYF
TGTGCCAGCAGTCCCGAGACAGGGTTTCTCTTTGCCGAGCAGTACTTC
>TRBJ1-5|NA|NA|TRBV19
CASRTWSGGNQPQHF
TGTGCCAGTAGGACTTGGTCAGGGGGCAATCAGCCCCAGCATTTT
>TRBJ2-7|TRBD1|NA|TRBV5-6
CASSFPSTGVEQYF
TGTGCCAGCAGCTTCCCGTCGACAGGGGTCGAGCAGTACTTC